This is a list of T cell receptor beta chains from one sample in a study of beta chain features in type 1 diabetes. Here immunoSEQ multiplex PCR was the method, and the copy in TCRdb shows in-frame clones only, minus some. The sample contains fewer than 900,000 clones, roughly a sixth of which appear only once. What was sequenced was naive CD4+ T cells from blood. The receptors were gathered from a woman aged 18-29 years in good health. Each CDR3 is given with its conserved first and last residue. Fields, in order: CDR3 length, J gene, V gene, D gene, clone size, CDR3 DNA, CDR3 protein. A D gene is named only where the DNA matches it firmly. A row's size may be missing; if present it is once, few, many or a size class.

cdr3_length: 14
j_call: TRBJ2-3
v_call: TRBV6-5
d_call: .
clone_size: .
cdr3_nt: TGTGCCAGCAGTTCCCCGACTAGTAGAGATACGCAGTATTTT
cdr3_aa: CASSSPTSRDTQYF

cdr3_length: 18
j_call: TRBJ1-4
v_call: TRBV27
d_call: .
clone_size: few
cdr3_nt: TGTGCCAGCAGTTTACGTGGCGGGGGCAGCGCAACTAATGAAAAACTGTTTTTT
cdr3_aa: CASSLRGGGSATNEKLFF

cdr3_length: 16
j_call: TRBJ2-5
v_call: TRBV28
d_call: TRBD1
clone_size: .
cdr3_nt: TGTGCCAGCAGTCTAACCCCCGGGACAGCCCAAGAGACCCAGTACTTC
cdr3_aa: CASSLTPGTAQETQYF

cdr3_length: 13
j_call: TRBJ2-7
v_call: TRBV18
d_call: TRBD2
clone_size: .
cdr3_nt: TGTGCCAGCTCATCGTCGGGGGGCTACGAGCAGTACTTC
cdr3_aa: CASSSSGGYEQYF

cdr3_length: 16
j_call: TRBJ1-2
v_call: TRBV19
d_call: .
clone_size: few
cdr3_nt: TGTGCCAGTAGTATTACAGGAGGGAGAGGCTCCTATGGCTACACCTTC
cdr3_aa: CASSITGGRGSYGYTF

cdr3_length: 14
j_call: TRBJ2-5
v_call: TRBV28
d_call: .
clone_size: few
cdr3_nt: TGTGCCAGCAGTTCGGGGGGCCGGGAAGAGACCCAGTACTTC
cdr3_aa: CASSSGGREETQYF

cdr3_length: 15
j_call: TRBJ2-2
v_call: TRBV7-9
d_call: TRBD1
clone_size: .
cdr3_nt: TGTGCCAGCAGCCACAGGGGGCCGAACACCGGGGAGCTGTTTTTT
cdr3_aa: CASSHRGPNTGELFF

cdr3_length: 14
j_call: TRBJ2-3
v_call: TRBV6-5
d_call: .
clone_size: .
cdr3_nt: TGTGCCACCACCAGATCGTCGAGGGACGGAGAGCAGTATTTT
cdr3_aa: CATTRSSRDGEQYF

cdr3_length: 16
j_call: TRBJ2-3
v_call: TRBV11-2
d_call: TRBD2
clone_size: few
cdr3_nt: TGTGCCAGCAGCTACTTAGCGGGAGGTGGCACAGATACGCAGTATTTT
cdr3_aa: CASSYLAGGGTDTQYF

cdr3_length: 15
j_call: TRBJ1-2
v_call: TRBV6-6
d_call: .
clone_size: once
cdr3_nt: TGTGCCAGCAGTTCCAGGGCAAAAAGTAGTTACGGCTACACCTTC
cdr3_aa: CASSSRAKSSYGYTF

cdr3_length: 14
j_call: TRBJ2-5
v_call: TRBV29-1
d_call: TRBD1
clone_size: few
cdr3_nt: TGCAGCGTTCGTCGGGTTGGGACAGGGGAGACCCAGTACTTC
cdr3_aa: CSVRRVGTGETQYF

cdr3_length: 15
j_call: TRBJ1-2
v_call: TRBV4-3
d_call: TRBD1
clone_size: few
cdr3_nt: TGCGCCAGCAGCCAGGACAGGGGGACAAACTATGGCTACACCTTC
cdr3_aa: CASSQDRGTNYGYTF

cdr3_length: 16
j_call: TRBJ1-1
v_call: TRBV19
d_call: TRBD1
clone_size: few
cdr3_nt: TGTGCCAGTAAGCTCTCACCGGGACAGGGTCGGACTGAAGCTTTCTTT
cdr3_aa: CASKLSPGQGRTEAFF

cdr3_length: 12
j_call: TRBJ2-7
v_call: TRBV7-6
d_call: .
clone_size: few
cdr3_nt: TGTGCCAGCAGCTTAACCGGCTACGAGCAGTACTTC
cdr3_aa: CASSLTGYEQYF

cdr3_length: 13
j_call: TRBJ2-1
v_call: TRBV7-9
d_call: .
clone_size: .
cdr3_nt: TGTGCCAGCAGCTCCGGGACGTACAATGAGCAGTTCTTC
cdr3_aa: CASSSGTYNEQFF

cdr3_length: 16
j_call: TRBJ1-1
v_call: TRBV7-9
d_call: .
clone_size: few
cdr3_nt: TGTGCCAGCAGCCCGCGTAGGGGGGGGCAGAACACTGAAGCTTTCTTT
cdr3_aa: CASSPRRGGQNTEAFF

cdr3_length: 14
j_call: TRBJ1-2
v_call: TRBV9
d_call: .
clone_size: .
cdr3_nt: TGTGCCAGCAGCGCCGGGGGAGGGGTCTATGGCTACACCTTC
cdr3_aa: CASSAGGGVYGYTF

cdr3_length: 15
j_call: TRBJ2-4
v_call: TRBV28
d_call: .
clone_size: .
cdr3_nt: TGTGCCAGCAGTTTACCAGCTTTAGCCAAAAACATTCAGTACTTC
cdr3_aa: CASSLPALAKNIQYF

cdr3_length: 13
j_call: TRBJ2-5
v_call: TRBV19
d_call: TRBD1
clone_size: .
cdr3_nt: TGTGCCAGTAGTATGCGACAGGGGGAGACCCAGTACTTC
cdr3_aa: CASSMRQGETQYF

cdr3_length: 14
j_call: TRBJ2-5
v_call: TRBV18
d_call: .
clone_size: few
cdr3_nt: TGTGCCAGCTCACCATTACACGGGGGTATGACCCAGTACTTC
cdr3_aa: CASSPLHGGMTQYF